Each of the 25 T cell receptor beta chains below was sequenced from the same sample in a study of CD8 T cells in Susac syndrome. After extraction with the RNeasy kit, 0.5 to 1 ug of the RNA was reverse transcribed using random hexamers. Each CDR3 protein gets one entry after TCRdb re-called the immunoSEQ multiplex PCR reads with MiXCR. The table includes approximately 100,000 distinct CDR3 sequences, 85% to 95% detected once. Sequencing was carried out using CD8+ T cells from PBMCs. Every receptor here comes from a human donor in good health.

The CDR3 protein is CASGPGTSGELFF. The DNA for the CDR3 is TGCGCCAGCGGGCCAGGGACGTCGGGGGAGCTGTTTTTT. The chain combines TRBV5-1 with TRBJ2-2; D tentatively fits TRBD1 or TRBD2 (5 bases each). Trimming took off 7 bases at V and 8 bases at J, with 15 bases between the two ends. The CDR3 is 13 residues long. In germline, CDR1 is SGHRS, CDR2 YFSETQ.

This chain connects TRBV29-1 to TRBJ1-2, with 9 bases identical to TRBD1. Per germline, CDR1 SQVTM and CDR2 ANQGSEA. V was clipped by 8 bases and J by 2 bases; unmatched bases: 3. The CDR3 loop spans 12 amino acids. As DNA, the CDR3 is TGCAGCACGACAGGGGGGAACTATGGCTACACCTTC. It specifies CSTTGGNYGYTF.

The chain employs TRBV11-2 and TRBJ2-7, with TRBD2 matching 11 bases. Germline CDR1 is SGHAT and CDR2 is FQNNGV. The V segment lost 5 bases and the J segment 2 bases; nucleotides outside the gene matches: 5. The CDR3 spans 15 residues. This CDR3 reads CASSPTSGAAYEQYF. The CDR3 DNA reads TGTGCCAGCAGCCCGACTAGCGGGGCCGCCTACGAGCAGTACTTC.

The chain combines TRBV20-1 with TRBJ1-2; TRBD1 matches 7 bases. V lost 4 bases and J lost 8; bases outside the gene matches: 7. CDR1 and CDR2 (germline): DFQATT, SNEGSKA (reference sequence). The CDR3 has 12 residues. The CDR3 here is CSATLTGSGYTF. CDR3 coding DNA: TGCAGTGCTACCTTGACAGGGAGCGGCTACACCTTC.

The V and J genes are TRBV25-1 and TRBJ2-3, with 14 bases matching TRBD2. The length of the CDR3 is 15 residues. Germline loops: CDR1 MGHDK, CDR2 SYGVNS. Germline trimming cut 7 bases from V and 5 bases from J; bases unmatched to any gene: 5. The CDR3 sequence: CASKGLAGDRDTQYF. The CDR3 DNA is TGTGCCAGCAAGGGACTAGCGGGAGATAGAGATACGCAGTATTTT.

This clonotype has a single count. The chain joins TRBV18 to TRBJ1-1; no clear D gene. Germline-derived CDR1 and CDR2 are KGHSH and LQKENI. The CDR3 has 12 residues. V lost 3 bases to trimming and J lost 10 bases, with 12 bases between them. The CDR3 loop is CASSPRRVGAFF. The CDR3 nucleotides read TGTGCCAGCTCACCCCGGCGGGTTGGAGCTTTCTTT.

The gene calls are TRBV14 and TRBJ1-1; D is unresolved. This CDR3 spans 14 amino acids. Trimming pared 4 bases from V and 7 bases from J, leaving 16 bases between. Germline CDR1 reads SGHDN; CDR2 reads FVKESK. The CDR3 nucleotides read TGTGCCAGCAGCCTCCTGTTGGGTGGCGGTGAAGCTTTCTTT. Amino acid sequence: CASSLLLGGGEAFF.

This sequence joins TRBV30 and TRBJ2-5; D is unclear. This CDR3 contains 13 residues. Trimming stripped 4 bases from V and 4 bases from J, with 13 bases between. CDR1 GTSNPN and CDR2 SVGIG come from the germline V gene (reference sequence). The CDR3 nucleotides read TGTGCCTGGATCTCCGACAACTCAGAGACCCAGTACTTC. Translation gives CAWISDNSETQYF.

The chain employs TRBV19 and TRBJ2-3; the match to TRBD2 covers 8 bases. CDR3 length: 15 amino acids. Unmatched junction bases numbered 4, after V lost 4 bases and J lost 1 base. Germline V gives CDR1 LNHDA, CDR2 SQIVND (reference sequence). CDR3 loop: CASSTAGLGTDTQYF. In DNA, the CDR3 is TGTGCCAGTAGTACCGCGGGACTAGGCACAGATACGCAGTATTTT. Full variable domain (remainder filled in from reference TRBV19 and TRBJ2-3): DGGITQSPKYLFRKEGQNVTLSCEQNLNHDAMYWYRQDPGQGLRLIYYSQIVNDFQKGDIAEGYSVSREKKESFPLTVTSAQKNPTAFYLCASSTAGLGTDTQYFGPGTRLTVL.

CDR3 in DNA: TGTGCCAGTAGGTCAGAAATGAACACTGAAGCTTTCTTT. As protein: CASRSEMNTEAFF. The rearrangement links TRBV19 to TRBJ1-1; the D is unclear. This CDR3 is 13 amino acids long. Trimming shortened V by 6 bases and J by 0 bases, and 8 bases separated the two germline ends. Germline V lookup: CDR1 LNHDA, CDR2 SQIVND (reference sequence).

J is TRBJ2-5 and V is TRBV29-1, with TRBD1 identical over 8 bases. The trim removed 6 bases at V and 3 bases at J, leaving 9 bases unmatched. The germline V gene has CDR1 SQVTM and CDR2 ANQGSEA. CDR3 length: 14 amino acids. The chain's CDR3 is CSVQSGGQKETQYF. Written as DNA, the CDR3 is TGCAGCGTCCAGTCAGGGGGCCAAAAAGAGACCCAGTACTTC.

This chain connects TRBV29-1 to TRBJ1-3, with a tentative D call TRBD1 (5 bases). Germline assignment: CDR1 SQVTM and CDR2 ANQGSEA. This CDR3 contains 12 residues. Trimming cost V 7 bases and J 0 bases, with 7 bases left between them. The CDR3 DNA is TGCAGCGGACAGTTCTCTGGAAACACCATATATTTT. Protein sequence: CSGQFSGNTIYF.

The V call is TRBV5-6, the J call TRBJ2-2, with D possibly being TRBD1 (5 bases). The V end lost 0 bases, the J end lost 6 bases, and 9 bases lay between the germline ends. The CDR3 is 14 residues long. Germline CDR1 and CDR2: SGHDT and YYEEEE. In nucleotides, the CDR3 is TGTGCCAGCAGCTTGGACAGGAGAGCCGGGGAGCTGTTTTTT. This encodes CASSLDRRAGELFF. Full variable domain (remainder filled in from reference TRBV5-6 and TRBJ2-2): DAGVTQSPTHLIKTRGQQVTLRCSPKSGHDTVSWYQQALGQGPQFIFQYYEEEERQRGNFPDRFSGHQFPNYSSELNVNALLLGDSALYLCASSLDRRAGELFFGEGSRLTVL.

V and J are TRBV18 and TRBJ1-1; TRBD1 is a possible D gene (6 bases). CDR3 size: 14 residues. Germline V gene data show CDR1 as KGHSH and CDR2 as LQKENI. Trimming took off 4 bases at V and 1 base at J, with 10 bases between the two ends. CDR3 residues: CASSLQDRNTEAFF. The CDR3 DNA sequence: TGTGCCAGCTCACTGCAGGACAGGAACACTGAAGCTTTCTTT. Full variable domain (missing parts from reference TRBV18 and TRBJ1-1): NAGVMQNPRHLVRRRGQEARLRCSPMKGHSHVYWYRQLPEEGLKFMVYLQKENIIDESGMPKERFSAEFPKEGPSILRIQQVVRGDSAAYFCASSLQDRNTEAFFGQGTRLTVV.

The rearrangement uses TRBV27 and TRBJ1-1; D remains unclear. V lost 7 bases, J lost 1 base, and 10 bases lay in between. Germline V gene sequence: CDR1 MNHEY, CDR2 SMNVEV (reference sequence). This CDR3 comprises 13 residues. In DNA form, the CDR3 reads TGTGCCAGCACCCAGTGGGGGAACACTGAAGCTTTCTTT. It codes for CASTQWGNTEAFF.

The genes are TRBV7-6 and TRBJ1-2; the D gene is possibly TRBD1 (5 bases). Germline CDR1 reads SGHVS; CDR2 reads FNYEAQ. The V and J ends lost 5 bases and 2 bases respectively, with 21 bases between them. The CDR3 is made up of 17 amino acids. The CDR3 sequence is CASSPTSPGLGNYGYTF. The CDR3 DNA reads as TGTGCCAGCAGCCCTACGAGTCCAGGGCTCGGAAACTATGGCTACACCTTC.

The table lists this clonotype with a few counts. The CDR3 here is CASSQDRVGANVLTF. DNA of the CDR3: TGTGCCAGCAGCCAGGACAGGGTAGGGGCCAACGTCCTGACTTTC. The chain is built from TRBV6-1 and TRBJ2-6; TRBD1 matches at 8 bases. The germline V gene encodes CDR1 MNHNS and CDR2 SASEGT. This CDR3 has 15 amino acids. V lost 6 bases to trimming and J lost 4 bases; unmatched junction nucleotides: 5.

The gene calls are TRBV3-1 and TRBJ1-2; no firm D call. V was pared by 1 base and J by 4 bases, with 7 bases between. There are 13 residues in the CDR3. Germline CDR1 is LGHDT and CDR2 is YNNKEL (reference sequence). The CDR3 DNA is TGTGCCAGCAGCCAAGGAGCAGGCTATGGCTACACCTTC. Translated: CASSQGAGYGYTF.

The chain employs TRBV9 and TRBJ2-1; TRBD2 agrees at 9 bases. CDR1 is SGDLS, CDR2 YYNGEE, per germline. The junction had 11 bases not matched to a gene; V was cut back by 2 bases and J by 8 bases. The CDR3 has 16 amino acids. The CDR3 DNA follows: TGTGCCAGCAGCGTGCTGGCGGGAGGGCCTGTCTATGAGCAGTTCTTC. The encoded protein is CASSVLAGGPVYEQFF.

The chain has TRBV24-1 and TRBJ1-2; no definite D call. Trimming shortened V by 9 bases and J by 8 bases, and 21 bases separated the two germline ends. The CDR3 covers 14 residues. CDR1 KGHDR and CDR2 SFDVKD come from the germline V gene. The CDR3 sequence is CATVNSNTMYGYTF. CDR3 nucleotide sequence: TGTGCCACCGTTAACAGTAATACTATGTACGGCTACACCTTC.

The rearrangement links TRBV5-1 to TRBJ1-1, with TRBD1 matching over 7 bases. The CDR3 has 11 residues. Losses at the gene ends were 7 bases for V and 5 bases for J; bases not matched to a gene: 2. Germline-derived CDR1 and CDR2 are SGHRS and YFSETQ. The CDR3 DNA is TGCGCCAGCGCAGGGGGTACTGAAGCTTTCTTT. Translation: CASAGGTEAFF.

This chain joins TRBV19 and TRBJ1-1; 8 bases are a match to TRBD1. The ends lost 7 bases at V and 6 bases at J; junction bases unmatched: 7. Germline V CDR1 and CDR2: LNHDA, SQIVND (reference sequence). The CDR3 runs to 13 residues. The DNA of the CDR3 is TGTGCCAGTACCCCCGACAGGGGACCTGAAGCTTTCTTT. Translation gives CASTPDRGPEAFF.

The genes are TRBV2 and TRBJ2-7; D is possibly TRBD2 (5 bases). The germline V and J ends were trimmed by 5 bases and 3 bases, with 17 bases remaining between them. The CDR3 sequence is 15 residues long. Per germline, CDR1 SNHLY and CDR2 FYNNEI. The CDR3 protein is CASSSGEGWNYEQYF. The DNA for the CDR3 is TGTGCCAGCAGTTCCGGGGAAGGGTGGAACTACGAGCAGTACTTC.

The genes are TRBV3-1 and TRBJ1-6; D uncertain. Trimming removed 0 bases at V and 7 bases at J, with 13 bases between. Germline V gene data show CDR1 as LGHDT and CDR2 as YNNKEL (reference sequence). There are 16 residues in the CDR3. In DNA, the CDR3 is TGTGCCAGCAGCCAAGACGGAGCAAGACAAAATTCACCCCTCCACTTT. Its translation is CASSQDGARQNSPLHF.

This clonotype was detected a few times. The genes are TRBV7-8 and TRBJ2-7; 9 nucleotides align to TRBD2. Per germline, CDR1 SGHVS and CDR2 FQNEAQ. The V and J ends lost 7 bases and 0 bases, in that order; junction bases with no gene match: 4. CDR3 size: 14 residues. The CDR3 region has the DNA TGTGCCAGCACGCGGGGGGGGATCTCCTACGAGCAGTACTTC. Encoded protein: CASTRGGISYEQYF.